This is a list of T cell receptor beta chains from one sample in a study of blood T cell repertoires in COVID-19. Here immunoSEQ multiplex PCR was the method, and the copy in TCRdb shows in-frame clones only, minus some. The profile covers approximately 200,000 clones, with approximately 80% appearing a single time and 6% to 8% taken by the ten largest. Source material: peripheral blood. These receptors came from a human donor with acute or convalescent COVID-19. The donor label of this sample is uncertain. Each CDR3 is given with its conserved first and last residue. The D gene is left open where the match is weak. A clone size is listed for some rows: how often the clone was seen (once, few, many), or a class if it is expanded.

TRBD1 17 TRBJ1-6 TRBV27 once TGTGCCAGCAGTTACGCACAGGGGTTCACCTATAATTCACCCCTCCACTTT CASSYAQGFTYNSPLHF
TRBD2 14 TRBJ2-7 TRBV4-3 - TGCGCCAGCAGCCAACGGACTAGCGGCTACGAGCAGTACTTC CASSQRTSGYEQYF
- 12 TRBJ1-2 TRBV29-1 few TGCAGCGTCAAACAGGGAACCTATGGCTACACCTTC CSVKQGTYGYTF
TRBD1 15 TRBJ1-2 TRBV7-8 - TGTGCCAGCACCCTTGAGACAGGGGGGGCTTATGGCTACACCTTC CASTLETGGAYGYTF
- 15 TRBJ1-2 TRBV7-2 - TGTGCCAGCAGCCCACCCGGGGGAGCTAACTATGGCTACACCTTC CASSPPGGANYGYTF
- 12 TRBJ2-5 TRBV11-2 - TGTGCCAGCAGCTTATTCAGTCCGACCCAGTACTTC CASSLFSPTQYF
TRBD2 18 TRBJ2-4 TRBV6-6 once TGTGCCAGCAGTCCAACTAATCTAGCGGGAGATGTCAAAAACATTCAGTACTTC CASSPTNLAGDVKNIQYF
- 17 TRBJ1-5 TRBV19 - TGTGCCAGTAGCAAACTCGACAGTCTTTATAGCAATCAGCCCCAGCATTTT CASSKLDSLYSNQPQHF
- 15 TRBJ2-1 TRBV9 - TGTGCCAGCAGCGCCTCCACTCGGTGGGCGCATGAGCAGTTCTTC CASSASTRWAHEQFF
TRBD1 15 TRBJ1-1 TRBV18 few TGTGCCAGCTCACCGGACAGGGGAATGAACACTGAAGCTTTCTTT CASSPDRGMNTEAFF
TRBD2 14 TRBJ2-7 TRBV28 - TGTGCCAGCAGTTATAGCGGGAGCGGGTACGAGCAGTACTTC CASSYSGSGYEQYF
TRBD1 15 TRBJ1-2 TRBV3-1/TRBV3-2 - TGTGCCAGCAGCCAAGATCCTGGGACAGGGATTGGCTACACCTTC CASSQDPGTGIGYTF
- 15 TRBJ2-7 TRBV4-2 - TGTGCCAGCAGCCAAGAGCGGACTAACCTTTACGAGCAGTACTTC CASSQERTNLYEQYF
- 16 TRBJ2-2 TRBV28 - TGTGCCAGCAGTTTGGATCGAGCACCTAGCACCGGGGAGCTGTTTTTT CASSLDRAPSTGELFF
- 16 TRBJ2-5 TRBV24-1 - TGTGCCACCAGTGATTTCGGCAGGGCATACCAAGAGACCCAGTACTTC CATSDFGRAYQETQYF
TRBD2 16 TRBJ2-1 TRBV11-2 - TGTGCCAGCAGACTTCGGGGTAGCGGGATCTACAATGAGCAGTTCTTC CASRLRGSGIYNEQFF
TRBD1 12 TRBJ1-2 TRBV12-3/TRBV12-4 - TGTGCCAGCAGTTCGGACAGGATTGGCTACACCTTC CASSSDRIGYTF
TRBD1 17 TRBJ2-3 TRBV7-3 many TGTGCCAGCAGTCGAATTCCGGGACAGGGGTATGCAGATACGCAGTATTTT CASSRIPGQGYADTQYF
- 12 TRBJ2-5 TRBV3-1/TRBV3-2 - TGTGCCAGCAGCCGAACAGCAGAGACCCAGTACTTC CASSRTAETQYF
- 11 TRBJ2-5 TRBV5-1 - TGCGCCAGCAGCTTTAAAGAGACCCAGTACTTC CASSFKETQYF
- 13 TRBJ2-7 TRBV12-3/TRBV12-4 - TGTGCCAGCACCTCAGGGCCACTAAGAAAGCAGTACTTC CASTSGPLRKQYF
TRBD2 14 TRBJ2-5 TRBV3-1/TRBV3-2 - TGTGCCAGCAGCCGACTAGCGGCACAAGAGACCCAGTACTTC CASSRLAAQETQYF
- 14 TRBJ1-1 TRBV19 few TGTGCCAGTGCAGGACAGTCTCAGAACACTGAAGCTTTCTTT CASAGQSQNTEAFF
TRBD2 16 TRBJ2-2 TRBV10-2 - TGCGCCAGCAGTGAACCGGGACTAGTCTCAACTGGGGAGCTGTTTTTT CASSEPGLVSTGELFF
- 15 TRBJ1-2 TRBV27 - TGTGCCAGCAGTTTACAGGCGTCCAGCTGGGTAGGCTACACCTTC CASSLQASSWVGYTF
TRBD1 15 TRBJ1-1 TRBV18 - TGTGCCAGCTCACCATCCAGGGGGCCGAACACTGAAGCTTTCTTT CASSPSRGPNTEAFF
TRBD1 13 TRBJ2-5 TRBV5-4 - TGTGCCAGCAGCGGGGACAGGCAAGAGACCCAGTACTTC CASSGDRQETQYF
- 14 TRBJ2-5 TRBV5-1 - TGCGCCAGCAGCCAACAAACAGGGTTAGAGACCCAGTACTTC CASSQQTGLETQYF
- 14 TRBJ2-5 TRBV2 - - CASILDRATETQYF
TRBD2 13 TRBJ2-7 TRBV5-1 - TGCGCCAGCAGCTTGGGGACTAGATACGAGCAGTACTTC CASSLGTRYEQYF